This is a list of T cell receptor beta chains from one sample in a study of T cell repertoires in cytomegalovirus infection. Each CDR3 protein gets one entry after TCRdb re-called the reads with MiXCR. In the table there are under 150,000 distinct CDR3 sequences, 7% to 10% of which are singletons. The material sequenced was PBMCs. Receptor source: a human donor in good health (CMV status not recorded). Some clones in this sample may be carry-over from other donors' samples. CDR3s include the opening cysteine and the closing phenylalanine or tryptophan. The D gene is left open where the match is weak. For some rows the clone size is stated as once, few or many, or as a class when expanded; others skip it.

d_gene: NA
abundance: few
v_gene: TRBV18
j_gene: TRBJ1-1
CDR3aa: CASSPTDLNTEAFF
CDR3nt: TGTGCCAGCTCACCAACGGATTTGAACACTGAAGCTTTCTTT

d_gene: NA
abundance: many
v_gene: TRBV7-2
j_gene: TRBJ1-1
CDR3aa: CASRRQDNTEAFF
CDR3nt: TGTGCCAGCAGGCGACAGGATAACACTGAAGCTTTCTTT

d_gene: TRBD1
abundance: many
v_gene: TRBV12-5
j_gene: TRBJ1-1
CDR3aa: CASGPGTGGTEAFF
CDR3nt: TGTGCTAGTGGCCCCGGGACAGGGGGCACTGAAGCTTTCTTT

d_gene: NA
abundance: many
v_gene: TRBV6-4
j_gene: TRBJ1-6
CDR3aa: CASSAQGVGNSPLHF
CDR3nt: TGTGCCAGCAGTGCACAGGGTGTCGGTAATTCACCCCTCCACTTT

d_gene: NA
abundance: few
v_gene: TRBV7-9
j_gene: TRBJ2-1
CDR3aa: CASSLGKFGKGIGHEQFF
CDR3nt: TGTGCCAGCAGCTTAGGCAAATTCGGTAAAGGGATAGGGCATGAGCAGTTCTTC

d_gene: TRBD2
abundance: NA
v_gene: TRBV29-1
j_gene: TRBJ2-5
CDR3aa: CSVGTSGGQETQYF
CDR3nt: TGCAGCGTTGGTACTAGCGGGGGACAAGAGACCCAGTACTTC

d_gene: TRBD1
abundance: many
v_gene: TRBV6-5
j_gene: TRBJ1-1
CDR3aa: CASRGQGKAFF
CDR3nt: TGTGCCAGCAGAGGACAGGGGAAAGCTTTCTTT

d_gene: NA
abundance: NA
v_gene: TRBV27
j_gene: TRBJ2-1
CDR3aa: CASSSPGVNEQFF
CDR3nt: TGTGCCAGCAGTAGCCCCGGGGTAAATGAGCAGTTCTTC

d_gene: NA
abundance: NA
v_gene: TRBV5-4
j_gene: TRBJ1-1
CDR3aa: CASSVTQGNTEAFF
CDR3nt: TGTGCCAGCAGCGTAACACAGGGGAACACTGAAGCTTTCTTT

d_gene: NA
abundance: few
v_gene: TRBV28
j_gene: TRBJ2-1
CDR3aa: CASSFSGKAYNEQFF
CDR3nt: TGTGCCAGCAGTTTTAGCGGAAAAGCCTACAATGAGCAGTTCTTC

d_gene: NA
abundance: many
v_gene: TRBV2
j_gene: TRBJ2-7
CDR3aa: CASSEGRSATYEQYF
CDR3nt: TGTGCCAGCAGTGAAGGACGAAGCGCGACCTACGAGCAGTACTTC

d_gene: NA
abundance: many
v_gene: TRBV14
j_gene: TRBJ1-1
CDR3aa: CASSRDGLEVTAFF
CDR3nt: TGTGCCAGCAGCCGAGACGGACTTGAAGTAACGGCTTTCTTT

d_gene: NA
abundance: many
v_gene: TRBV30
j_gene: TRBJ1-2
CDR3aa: CAWSPPGYRIHMFTNYGYTF
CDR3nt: TGTGCCTGGAGCCCCCCGGGATACAGAATACACATGTTTACTAACTATGGCTACACCTTC

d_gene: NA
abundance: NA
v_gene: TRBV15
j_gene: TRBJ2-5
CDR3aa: CTTSRDPRETQYF
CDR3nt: TGTACCACCAGCAGAGATCCCCGAGAGACCCAGTACTTC

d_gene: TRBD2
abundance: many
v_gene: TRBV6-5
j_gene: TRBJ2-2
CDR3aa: CASARTSNTGELFF
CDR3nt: TGTGCCAGCGCAAGGACTAGCAACACCGGGGAGCTGTTTTTT

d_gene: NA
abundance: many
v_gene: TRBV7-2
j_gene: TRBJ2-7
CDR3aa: CASSLDGLGQYF
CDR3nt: TGTGCCAGCAGCTTAGACGGACTCGGGCAGTACTTC

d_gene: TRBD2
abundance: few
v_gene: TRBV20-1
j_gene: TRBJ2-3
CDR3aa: CSARPGLAGGRSTDTQYF
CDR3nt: TGCAGTGCTAGGCCGGGACTAGCGGGGGGTCGGAGCACAGATACGCAGTATTTT

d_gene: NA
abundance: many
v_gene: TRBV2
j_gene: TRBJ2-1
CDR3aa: CASRGASSFF
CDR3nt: TGTGCCAGCAGAGGGGCTTCCTCGTTCTTC

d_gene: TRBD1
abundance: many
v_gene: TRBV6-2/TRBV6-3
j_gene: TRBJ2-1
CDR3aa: CASSYGDRVSDNEQFF
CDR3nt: TGTGCCAGCAGTTACGGAGACAGGGTGTCGGACAATGAGCAGTTCTTC

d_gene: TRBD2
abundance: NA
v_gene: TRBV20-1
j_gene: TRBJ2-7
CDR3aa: CSARGPSGTLTYEQYF
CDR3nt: TGCAGTGCTAGAGGGCCTAGCGGGACATTAACCTACGAGCAGTACTTC

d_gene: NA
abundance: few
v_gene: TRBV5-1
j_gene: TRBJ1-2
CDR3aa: CASSLYGQTVYGYTF
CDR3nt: TGCGCCAGCAGCTTGTACGGCCAGACGGTCTATGGCTACACCTTC

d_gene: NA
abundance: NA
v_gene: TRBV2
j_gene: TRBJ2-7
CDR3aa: CASSEPPVYEQYF
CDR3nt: TGTGCCAGCAGTGAGCCCCCAGTATACGAGCAGTACTTC

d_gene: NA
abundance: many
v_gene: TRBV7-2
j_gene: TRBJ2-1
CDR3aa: CASSFGSRGQLVFNEQFF
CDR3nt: TGTGCCAGCAGCTTTGGTTCTAGGGGACAACTCGTCTTTAATGAGCAGTTCTTC

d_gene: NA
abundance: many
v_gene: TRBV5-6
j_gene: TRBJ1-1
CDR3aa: CASSLGLRNTEAFF
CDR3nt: TGTGCCAGCAGCTTGGGACTACGAAACACTGAAGCTTTCTTT

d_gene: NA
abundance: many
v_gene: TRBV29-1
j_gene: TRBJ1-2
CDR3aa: CSAPLPYGYTF
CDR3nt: TGCAGCGCCCCCCTCCCCTATGGCTACACCTTC

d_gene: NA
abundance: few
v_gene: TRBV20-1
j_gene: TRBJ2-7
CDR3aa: CSARDRGRTKGQYF
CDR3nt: TGCAGTGCTAGAGATCGGGGGAGGACGAAAGGGCAGTACTTC

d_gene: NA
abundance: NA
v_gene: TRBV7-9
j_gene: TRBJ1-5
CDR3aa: CASSRNPGPRTKNQPQHF
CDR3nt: TGTGCCAGCAGCAGGAACCCGGGGCCAAGAACAAAAAATCAGCCCCAGCATTTT

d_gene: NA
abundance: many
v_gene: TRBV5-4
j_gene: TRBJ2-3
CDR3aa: CASSPYLTDTQYF
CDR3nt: TGTGCCAGCAGCCCATACCTCACAGATACGCAGTATTTT

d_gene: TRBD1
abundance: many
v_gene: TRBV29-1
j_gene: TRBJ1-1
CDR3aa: CSVMDRGNTEAFF
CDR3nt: TGCAGCGTCATGGACAGGGGGAACACTGAAGCTTTCTTT

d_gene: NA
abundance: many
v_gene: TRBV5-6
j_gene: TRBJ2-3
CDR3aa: CASSPGHDTDTQYF
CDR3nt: TGTGCCAGCAGCCCAGGACACGACACAGATACGCAGTATTTT

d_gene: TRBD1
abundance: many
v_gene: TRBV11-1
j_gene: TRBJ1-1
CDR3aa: CASSRDRATEAFF
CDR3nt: TGTGCCAGCAGCCGTGACAGGGCCACTGAAGCTTTCTTT

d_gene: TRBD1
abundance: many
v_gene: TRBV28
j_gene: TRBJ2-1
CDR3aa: CASSSPGQGTEQFF
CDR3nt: TGTGCCAGCAGTTCCCCGGGACAGGGGACCGAGCAGTTCTTC

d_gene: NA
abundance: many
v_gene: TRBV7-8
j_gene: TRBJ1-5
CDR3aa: CASTGDSNQPQHF
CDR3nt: TGTGCCAGCACCGGGGATAGCAATCAGCCCCAGCATTTT

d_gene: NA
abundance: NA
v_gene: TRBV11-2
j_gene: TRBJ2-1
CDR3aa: CASSLGAINEQFF
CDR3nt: TGTGCCAGCAGCTTAGGGGCGATCAATGAGCAGTTCTTC

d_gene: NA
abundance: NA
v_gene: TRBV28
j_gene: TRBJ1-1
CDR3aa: CASSFFGLEAFF
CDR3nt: TGTGCCAGCAGTTTCTTCGGGCTTGAAGCTTTCTTT

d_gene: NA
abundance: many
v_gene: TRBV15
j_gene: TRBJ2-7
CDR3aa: CATSTEGVSYEQYF
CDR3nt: TGTGCCACCAGCACGGAGGGGGTGTCCTACGAGCAGTACTTC

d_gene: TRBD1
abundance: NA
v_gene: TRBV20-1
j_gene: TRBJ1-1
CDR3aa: CSAIDRDGTFF
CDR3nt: TGCAGTGCTATCGACAGGGATGGGACTTTCTTT

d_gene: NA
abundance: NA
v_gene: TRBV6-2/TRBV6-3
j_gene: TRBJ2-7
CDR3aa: CASSDPAGQGGNEQYF
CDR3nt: TGTGCCAGCAGTGACCCCGCTGGGCAGGGGGGCAACGAGCAGTACTTC

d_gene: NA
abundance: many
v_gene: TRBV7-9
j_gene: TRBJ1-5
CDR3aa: CASSLLGGQPQHF
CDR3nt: TGTGCCAGCAGCTTATTAGGAGGTCAGCCCCAGCATTTT

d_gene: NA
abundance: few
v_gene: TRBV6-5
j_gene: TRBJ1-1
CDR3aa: CASSRRGTEAFF
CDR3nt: TGTGCCAGCAGCCGCCGGGGCACTGAAGCTTTCTTT

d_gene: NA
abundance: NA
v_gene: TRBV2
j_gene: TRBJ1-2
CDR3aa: CASSSVRPGYTF
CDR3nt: TGTGCCAGCAGTTCAGTACGGCCTGGCTACACCTTC

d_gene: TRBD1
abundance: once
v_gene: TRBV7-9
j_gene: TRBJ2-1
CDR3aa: CASKQGTGGYNEQFF
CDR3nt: TGTGCCAGCAAACAGGGGACAGGGGGCTACAATGAGCAGTTCTTC